The entry below gives a single TCR beta chain sequence along with its context. Antigen specificity is unknown. The data were taken from a study of response to subunit inactivated influenza vaccine. Study-wide results and limits: Each seasonal influenza vaccination, the authors suggested, recruits few new T cells.

The CDR3 covers 16 residues. Germline assignment: CDR1 SGHVS and CDR2 FNYEAQ. V gave up 5 bases and J gave up 5 bases, with 16 bases separating them. In TCRdb, the RT-PCR reads were re-called with MiXCR into one record per CDR3 protein. Here the sample spans 500,000 or so distinct CDR3 sequences, about 17% being singletons. The chain carries TRBV7-6 and TRBJ1-6; D is ambiguous. The sample in question was CD4+ T cells sorted from PBMCs, obtained roughly 24 months after vaccination. This TCR derives from a man aged 45-69 years who received an inactivated influenza vaccine. CDR3 sequence reads: CASSIESRSNNSPLHF. CDR3 coding DNA: TGTGCCAGCAGCATAGAGTCCAGGTCTAATAATTCACCCCTCCACTTT. Based on the CDR3 plus reference TRBV7-6 and TRBJ1-6, the full variable domain is GAGVSQSPRYKVTKRGQDVALRCDPISGHVSLYWYRQALGQGPEFLTYFNYEAQQDKSGLPNDRFSAERPEGSISTLTIQRTEQRDSAMYRCASSIESRSNNSPLHFGNGTRLTVT.